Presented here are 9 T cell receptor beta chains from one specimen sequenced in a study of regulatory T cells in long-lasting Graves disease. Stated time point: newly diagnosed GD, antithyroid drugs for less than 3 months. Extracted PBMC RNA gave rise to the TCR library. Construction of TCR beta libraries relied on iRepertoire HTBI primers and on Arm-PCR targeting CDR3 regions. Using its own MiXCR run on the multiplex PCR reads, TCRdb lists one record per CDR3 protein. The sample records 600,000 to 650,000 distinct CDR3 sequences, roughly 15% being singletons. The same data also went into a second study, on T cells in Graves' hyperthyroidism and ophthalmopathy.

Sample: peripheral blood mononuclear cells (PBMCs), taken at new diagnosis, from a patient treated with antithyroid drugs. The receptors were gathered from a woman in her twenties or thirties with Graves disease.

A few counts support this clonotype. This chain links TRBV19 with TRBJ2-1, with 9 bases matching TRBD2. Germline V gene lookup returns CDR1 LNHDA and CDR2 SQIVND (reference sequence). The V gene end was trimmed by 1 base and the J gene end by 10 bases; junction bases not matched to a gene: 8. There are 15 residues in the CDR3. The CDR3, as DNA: TGTGCCAGTAGTATAGTGGCGGGAGGGCTCATAGAGCAGTTCTTC. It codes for CASSIVAGGLIEQFF.

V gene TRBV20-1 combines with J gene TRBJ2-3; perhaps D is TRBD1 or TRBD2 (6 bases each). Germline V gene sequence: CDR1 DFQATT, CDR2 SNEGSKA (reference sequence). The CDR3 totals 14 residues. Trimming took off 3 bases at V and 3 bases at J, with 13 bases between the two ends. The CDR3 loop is CSARPGAPTDTQYF. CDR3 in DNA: TGCAGTGCTAGGCCGGGGGCGCCGACAGATACGCAGTATTTT.

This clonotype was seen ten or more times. In DNA form, the CDR3 reads TGCAGTGCTAGTGAAGGGAGCAACACTGAAGCTTTCTTT. This translates into CSASEGSNTEAFF. V is TRBV20-1 and J is TRBJ1-1; the D is unclear. Per the germline V gene, CDR1 is DFQATT and CDR2 is SNEGSKA (reference sequence). Trimming cost V 3 bases and J 2 bases, with 10 bases left between them. The CDR3 runs 13 residues.

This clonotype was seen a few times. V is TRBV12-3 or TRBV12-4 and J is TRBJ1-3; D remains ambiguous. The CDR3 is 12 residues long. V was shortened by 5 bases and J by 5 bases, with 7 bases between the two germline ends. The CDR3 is CASSGDRNTIYF. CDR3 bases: TGTGCCAGCAGTGGCGACCGAAACACCATATATTTT.

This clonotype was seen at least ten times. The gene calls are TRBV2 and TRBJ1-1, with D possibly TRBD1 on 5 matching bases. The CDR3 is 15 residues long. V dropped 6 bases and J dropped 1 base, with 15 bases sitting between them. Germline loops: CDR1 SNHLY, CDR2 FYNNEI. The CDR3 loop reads CASRPRGGSNTEAFF. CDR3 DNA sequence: TGTGCCAGCAGGCCCCGTGGGGGGTCGAACACTGAAGCTTTCTTT. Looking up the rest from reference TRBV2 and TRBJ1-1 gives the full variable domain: EPEVTQTPSHQVTQMGQEVILRCVPISNHLYFYWYRQILGQKVEFLVSFYNNEISEKSEIFDDQFSVERPDGSNFTLKIRSTKLEDSAMYFCASRPRGGSNTEAFFGQGTRLTVV.

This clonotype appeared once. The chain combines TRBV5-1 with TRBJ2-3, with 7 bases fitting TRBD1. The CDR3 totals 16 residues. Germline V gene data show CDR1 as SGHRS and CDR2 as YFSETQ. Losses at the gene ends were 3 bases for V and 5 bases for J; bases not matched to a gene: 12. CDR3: CASSSGQFRAQDTQYF. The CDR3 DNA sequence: TGCGCCAGCAGCTCGGGACAGTTTAGGGCCCAAGATACGCAGTATTTT.

The CDR3 here is CSAVQGNYEQYF. CDR3 sequence (DNA): TGCAGTGCTGTACAGGGGAACTACGAGCAGTACTTC. This chain connects TRBV20-1 to TRBJ2-7; 7 positions match TRBD1. With 5 bases clipped from V and 3 bases from J, the junction kept 4 bases outside the gene matches. The CDR3 contains 12 residues. CDR1 and CDR2 (germline): DFQATT, SNEGSKA (reference sequence).

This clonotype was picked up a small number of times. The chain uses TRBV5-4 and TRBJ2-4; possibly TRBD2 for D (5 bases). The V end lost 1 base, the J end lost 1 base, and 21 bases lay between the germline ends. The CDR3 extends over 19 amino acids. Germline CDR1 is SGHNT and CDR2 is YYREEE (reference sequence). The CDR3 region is CASSLTGGQKSLAKNIQYF. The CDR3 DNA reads TGTGCCAGCAGCTTGACTGGAGGCCAGAAGTCGTTGGCCAAAAACATTCAGTACTTC.

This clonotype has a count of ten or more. The CDR3 bases are TGTGCCAGCAGCTCGACGAGGGGAGTAGGGAATGAGCAGTTCTTC. Translation gives CASSSTRGVGNEQFF. The chain has TRBV12-3 or TRBV12-4 and TRBJ2-1; perhaps D is TRBD1 or TRBD2 (5 bases each). V was trimmed by 6 bases and J by 7 bases, leaving 19 bases between them. This CDR3 has 15 amino acids.